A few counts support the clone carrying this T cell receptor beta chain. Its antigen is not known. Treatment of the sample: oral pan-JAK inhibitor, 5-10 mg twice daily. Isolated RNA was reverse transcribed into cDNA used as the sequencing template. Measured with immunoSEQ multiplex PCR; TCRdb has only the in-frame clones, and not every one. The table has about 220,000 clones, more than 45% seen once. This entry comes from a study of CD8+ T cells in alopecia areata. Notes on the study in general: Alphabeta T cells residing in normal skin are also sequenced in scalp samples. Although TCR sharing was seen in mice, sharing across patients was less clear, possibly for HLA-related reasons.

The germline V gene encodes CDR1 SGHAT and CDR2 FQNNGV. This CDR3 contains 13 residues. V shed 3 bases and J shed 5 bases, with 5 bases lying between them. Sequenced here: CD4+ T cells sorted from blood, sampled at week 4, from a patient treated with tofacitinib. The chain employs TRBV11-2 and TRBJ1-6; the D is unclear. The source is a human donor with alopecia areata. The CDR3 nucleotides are TGTGCCAGCAGCTTTTTAAATAATTCACCCCTCCACTTT. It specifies CASSFLNNSPLHF.